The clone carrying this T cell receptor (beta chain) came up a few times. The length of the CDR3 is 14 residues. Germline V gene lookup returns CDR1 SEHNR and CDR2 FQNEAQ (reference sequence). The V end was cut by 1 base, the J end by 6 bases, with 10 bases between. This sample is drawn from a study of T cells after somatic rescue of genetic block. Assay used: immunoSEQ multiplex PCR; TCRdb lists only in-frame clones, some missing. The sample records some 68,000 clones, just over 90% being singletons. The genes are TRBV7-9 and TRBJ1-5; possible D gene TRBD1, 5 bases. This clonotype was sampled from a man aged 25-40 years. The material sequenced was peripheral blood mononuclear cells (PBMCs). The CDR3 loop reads CASSLGSGTQPQHF. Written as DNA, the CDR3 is TGTGCCAGCAGCTTAGGGTCAGGGACTCAGCCCCAGCATTTT.